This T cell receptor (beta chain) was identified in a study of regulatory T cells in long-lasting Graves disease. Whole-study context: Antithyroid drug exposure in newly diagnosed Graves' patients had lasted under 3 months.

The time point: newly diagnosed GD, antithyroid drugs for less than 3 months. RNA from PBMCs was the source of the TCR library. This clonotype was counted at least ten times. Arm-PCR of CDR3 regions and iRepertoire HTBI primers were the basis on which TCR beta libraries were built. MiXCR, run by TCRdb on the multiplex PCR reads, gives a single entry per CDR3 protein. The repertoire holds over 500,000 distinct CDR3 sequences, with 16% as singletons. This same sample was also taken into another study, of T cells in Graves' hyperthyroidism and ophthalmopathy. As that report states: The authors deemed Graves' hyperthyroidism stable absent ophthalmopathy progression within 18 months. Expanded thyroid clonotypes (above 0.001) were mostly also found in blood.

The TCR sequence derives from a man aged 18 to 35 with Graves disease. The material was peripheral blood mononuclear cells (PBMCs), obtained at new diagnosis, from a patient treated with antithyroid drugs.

For the CDR3, the DNA is TGTGCCAGCAGCGAGAGGCTAGCGGGTCGGACCGGGGAGCTGTTTTTT. This codes for CASSERLAGRTGELFF. The V call is TRBV3-1, the J call TRBJ2-2, with TRBD2 identical over 8 bases. The CDR3 totals 16 residues. V shed 5 bases, J shed 5 bases, and the junction held 10 bases outside the gene matches. CDR1 is LGHDT, CDR2 YNNKEL, per germline (reference sequence).